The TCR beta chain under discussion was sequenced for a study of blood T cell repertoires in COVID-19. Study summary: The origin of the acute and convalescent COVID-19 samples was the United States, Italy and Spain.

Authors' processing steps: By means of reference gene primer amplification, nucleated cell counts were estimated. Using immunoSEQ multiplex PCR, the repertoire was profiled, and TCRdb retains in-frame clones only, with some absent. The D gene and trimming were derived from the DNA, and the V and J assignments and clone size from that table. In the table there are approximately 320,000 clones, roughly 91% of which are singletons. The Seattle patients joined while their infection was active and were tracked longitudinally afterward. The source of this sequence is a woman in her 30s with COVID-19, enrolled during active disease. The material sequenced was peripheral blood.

CDR3 in amino acids: CASSLDSYMNTEAFF. The CDR3 DNA reads as TGTGCCAGCAGCTTGGACAGCTACATGAACACTGAAGCTTTCTTT. The V and J genes are TRBV5-4 and TRBJ1-1; D not certain. CDR3 size: 15 residues. Germline loops: CDR1 SGHNT, CDR2 YYREEE (reference sequence). V was cut by 0 bases and J by 0 bases, with 9 bases left in between.